The T cell receptor (beta chain) described here comes from a study of T cell repertoires in cytomegalovirus infection. About the study: CMV epitopes that were recently identified and HLA-C-restricted were used alongside well-studied HLA-B-restricted ones.

Points from the study as a whole: Using cumulative public TCR beta family frequency, the authors identified those who carried CMV together with the relevant HLA.

This clonotype has more than one count but fewer than ten. Its cognate antigen is unknown. Germline V gene lookup returns CDR1 MNHEY and CDR2 SMNVEV (reference sequence). The length of the CDR3 is 15 residues. V dropped 6 bases and J dropped 4; count of bases not matched to a gene: 7. TCRdb independently ran MiXCR on the reads; one entry per CDR3 protein. The data hold approximately 110,000 distinct CDR3 sequences, with about 30% observed a single time. The TCR comes from a human donor in good health (CMV status not recorded). Some clones in this sample may be carry-over from other donors' samples. Sequenced material: CD8+ T cells from cultured PBMCs, taken from culture after CMV antigen stimulation. This chain links TRBV27 with TRBJ1-2; 11 nucleotides agree with TRBD1. For the CDR3, the DNA is TGTGCCAGCAGGTCGGACAGGGGGCAAGGCTATGGCTACACCTTC. Translation: CASRSDRGQGYGYTF.